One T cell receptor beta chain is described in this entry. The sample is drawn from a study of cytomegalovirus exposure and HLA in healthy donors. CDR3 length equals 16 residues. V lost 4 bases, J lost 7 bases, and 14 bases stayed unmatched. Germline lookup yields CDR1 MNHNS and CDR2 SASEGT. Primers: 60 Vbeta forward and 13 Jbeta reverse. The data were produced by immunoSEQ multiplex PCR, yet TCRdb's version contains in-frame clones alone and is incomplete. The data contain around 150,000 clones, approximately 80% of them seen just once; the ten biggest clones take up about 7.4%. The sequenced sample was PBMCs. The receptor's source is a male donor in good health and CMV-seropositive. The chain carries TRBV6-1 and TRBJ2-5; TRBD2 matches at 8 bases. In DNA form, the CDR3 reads TGTGCCAGCAGTGGTACTGCCGGGGGGGCCACGGGGACCCAGTACTTC. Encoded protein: CASSGTAGGATGTQYF.